Listed below are T cell receptor beta chains from one sample, sequenced in a study of shared clonotypes between healthy human individuals. The repertoire was sequenced with immunoSEQ multiplex PCR; TCRdb's copy has only in-frame clones and lacks some. The sample lists about 2 million clones, 85% to 95% occurring once. Material: naive CD4+ T cells sorted from blood. These receptors came from a man aged 18 to 29 in good health. Each CDR3 is given with its conserved first and last residue. Rows give clone size only sometimes, using once, few, many, or a class for an expanded clone.

abundance,v_gene,CDR3aa
-,TRBV5-1,CASSLGVRVDHEQYF
-,TRBV6-5,CASSYHSNQPQHF
-,TRBV2,CASSFNGDGTQYF
once,TRBV7-6,CASSSGQGKGTDTQYF
once,TRBV7-2,CASSLSSGSPEQYF
-,TRBV5-4,CASSLAGREVTDTQYF
once,TRBV6-5,CASSYRGGAFF
-,TRBV7-3,CASSLIGQGNTEAFF
-,TRBV19,CASIGTRWTGELFF
once,TRBV4-3,CASSHTNRDGYEQYF
-,TRBV10-3,CAISDYSGNNSPLHF
-,TRBV5-6,CASSRTGEFSPLHF